The T cell receptor beta chain under discussion was sequenced for a study of cytomegalovirus exposure and HLA in healthy donors (dated by TCRdb to 2016 to 2017). Background on the whole study: An earlier analysis of approximately 590 of the donors reported 276 Gb of sequence data and 117 million unique TCR beta sequences from 150 million to 200 million T cells. The number of typed donors differed by locus: roughly 629-640 for A, B, C, DRB1 and DQB1; approximately 520 for DQA1; some 610 for DPA1; and around 450 for DPB1. To decide whether each TCR beta V gene segment behaved as functional or pseudogenic, an earlier analysis of several hundred of the donors relied on high-throughput TCR beta sequencing. Of the roughly 400 genotyped donors, 65% to 90% were placed in the genetic ancestry cluster associated with self-reported Caucasian donors. Roughly 5 DR-DQ haplotypes were handled as single units for association and clustering, since linkage in the cohort was strong. To predict cytomegalovirus infection status, the study combined high-throughput TCR immunosequencing, statistical association of individual TCRs with disease status, and machine learning. The aim of the study was to test whether cataloging public T cell receptors could identify signatures of past pathogen exposure. Among a few hundred genotyped donors of the cohort, an average of approximately 250,000 unique TCR beta nucleotide sequences were sequenced per donor, about a sixth of them non-productive. The later analysis used no new phenotypic data to find candidate immune exposures, relying instead on TCR beta sequences and their occurrence across donors. Besides the first cohort of hundreds of subjects, a separate validation cohort made up of over 100 different subjects was used. A later analysis re-analyzed previously published TCR beta repertoires from about 730 donors and added high-resolution HLA genotyping to study TCR occurrence patterns. Every discovery cohort repertoire had been produced on one sequencing platform. Both class I and class II loci were covered by HLA typing, at four-digit resolution. In a later genetic analysis, genome-wide SNP genotypes for about three fifths of the roughly 670 donors were used, and that subset was treated as a discovery cohort. Using immunosequencing, the study profiled T cell repertoires from fewer than 700 subjects and related those repertoires to cytomegalovirus serostatus. Donor age, sex, ethnicity and CMV serostatus were compiled alongside the repertoire data. Approximately 300 gigabases of sequencing data and approximately 91 million unique TCR sequences made up an early release that covered nearly 650 HLA-typed donors.

Measured from the cysteine to the phenylalanine, the CDR3 is 12 residues long. Only CDR3 DNA is held: 36 bases, read in frame from base 1. V is cut by 3 bases and J by 10 bases, and the space between the germline ends is 12 bases. CDR1 and CDR2 are read off the germline V gene as SQVTM and ANQGSEA. With respect to this clone: Its antigen remains unidentified.

Paper-wide results and their limitations: Sequencing depth was assumed to be roughly uniform across donors in the presence/absence analyses, though that assumption may not hold. Because the 87-base-pair reads could not distinguish some IMGT-functional V segments, including TRBV6-2 and TRBV6-3, those segments were excluded. A further reported finding was that TCR beta sequences accurately predicted the HLA-A and HLA-B alleles for most subjects in the first cohort. When HLA alleles, especially DR and DQ, strongly co-occurred, attributing TCR associations to individual alleles was difficult. According to a later analysis, most CMV-associated TCR beta chains appeared to be HLA-restricted, and the HLA associations seemed to be driven largely by CMV exposure. While some public TCRs were present in many individuals, most TCR sequences turned up only very rarely across donors. Correlated functional status among segregating V segments might reflect linkage disequilibrium, but an unknown experimental factor could not be ruled out. HLA typing was unavailable for some donors at each locus, so association tests used only the typed subset. Only TCR beta chains were sequenced in this cohort, and the absence of alpha or paired-chain data limited detectable features. The sequencing pipeline was judged likely to have produced a cluster of highly shared sequence variants as a technical artifact. In a later genetic analysis, a missense DCLRE1C variant was associated with V-gene and J-gene trimming of TCR beta chains, and the association was replicated in an independent cohort. Broadly in line with IMGT annotations, most TCR beta V segments showed up in productive rearrangements about 90% or about 30% of the time in an earlier analysis of several hundred of the donors. According to a later genetic analysis, donors in an Asian-associated ancestry cluster had fewer N-insertions in productive TCRs than the approximately 650-donor mean. The authors suggested that the approach could potentially be generalized to other disease states and immunological phenotypes. Cytomegalovirus status was reported to be diagnosed by the classifier with high specificity and sensitivity in both the original and validation cohorts. Several of the top co-occurrence clusters appeared to be linked to parvovirus B19, influenza, CMV and Epstein-Barr virus, according to a later analysis. In the study, around 160 TCR beta chains were listed as associated with cytomegalovirus. Compared with equally common non-associated chains, HLA-associated TCR beta chains in a later analysis were more clonally expanded and had lower generation probabilities. According to a later analysis, TCR association rates differed among HLA loci, with DRB1 alleles showing the most associated TCRs and HLA-C alleles showing the fewest. CMV serostatus was the only immune exposure information available for the cohort. At a false discovery rate of 0.05, a later analysis linked under 20,000 TCR beta sequences to specific HLA alleles. Some 16 rarely observed V segments, including chromosome 9 orphons, were excluded from the earlier analysis of some 590 of the donors because counts were too low. In vitro tests confirmed that a few of the cytomegalovirus-associated TCR beta chains recognize cytomegalovirus antigens.

Libraries were made using the immunoSEQ multiplex PCR assay. For the multiplex PCR, a mixture combining 60 forward primers for TCR Vbeta segments and 13 reverse primers for TCR Jbeta segments was used. The CDR3 region of rearranged TCR beta genes was amplified from genomic DNA by a multiplex PCR assay. Amplified TCR beta libraries were sequenced as 87-base-pair reads on the Illumina HiSeq System. In the original analysis: In a later analysis, approximately 74 million unique TCR beta chains were counted across the roughly 670 repertoires, and approximately 11 million of these chains were shared by at least two donors. A nearest-neighbor algorithm error-corrected the raw reads and collapsed the reads into unique sequences, merging closely related sequences to remove PCR and sequencing errors. CDR3 sequences were aligned to IMGT reference sequences to assign V, D and J gene segments. For a sequence to be retained, a match of at least six nucleotides to both a V gene segment and a J gene segment was required. A rearrangement was called productive if the CDR3 had no stop codons and remained in frame with V and J, and every other rearrangement was called non-productive. Following IMGT convention, CDR3 was defined as the stretch from the second conserved V-encoded cysteine up to the conserved J-encoded phenylalanine. Sequences without an unambiguous match to a single V gene segment were excluded from the earlier analysis of a few hundred of the donors. An earlier analysis of over 450 of the donors classified V segments as functional when productive rearrangements were above 56.7% and as segregating when the standard deviation between donors was above 5%. A statistical classification framework was built to diagnose cytomegalovirus status from the catalog of TCR beta chain sequences. In a later analysis, V and J genes were assigned by comparing TCR nucleotide sequences against IMGT/GENE-DB human TR gene sequences. In a later analysis, CDR3 sequences and most-parsimonious VDJ recombination scenarios were assigned using the TCRdist pipeline. A later analysis defined each TCR beta chain by its CDR3 amino acid sequence plus V-gene family, and excluded reads lacking a unique V-gene family. A later analysis removed 550 to 700 highly shared, low-generation-probability nucleotide sequences to deal with suspected cross-contamination and a sequencing artifact. For each public chain, a later analysis derived a clonal expansion index from normalized ranks of inferred template counts within each repertoire. A later analysis computed generation probabilities with a VDJ recombination model fitted to out-of-frame rearrangements, and checked the results against IGoR. In a later analysis, TCR-TCR, TCR-HLA and TCR-CMV co-occurrence was scored with hypergeometric tests, and a repertoire-size bias correction was applied to TCR pairs. In a later analysis, false discovery rates were estimated by permuting HLA or CMV assignments 20 times. In a later analysis, co-occurring TCRs were grouped using DBSCAN, and TCRdist sequence similarity was added for clustering within HLA-allele-positive subsets. Repertoires with fewer than 30,000 or more than 120,000 public chains, plus five repertoires with anomalous nucleotide sharing, were excluded from co-occurrence clustering. TCRdb's version of the immuneACCESS table is confined to in-frame rearrangements and falls short of the full clone set. An unresolved V gene accounts for under half of the shortfall where checked; the remainder is of unknown origin. Clonal size and the V and J genes are those of that table, whereas D and trimming came from the DNA. The table for this sample records 55,000 to 80,000 clones. Of the sample, about 2.9% is held by the ten largest clones.

The cohort comprised fewer than 700 healthy bone marrow donors. All cohort members were sampled while nominally healthy, although unrecorded immune exposures were likely present. The donor was CMV seronegative and belonged to the group of approximately 320 seronegative cohort members. A peripheral blood sample was collected from each donor, and TCR beta sequencing was performed on peripheral blood mononuclear cells. The Qiagen DNeasy Blood Extraction Kit was used to extract genomic DNA from the blood cell samples. What was sequenced was PBMCs. The TCR comes from a man aged 35-49 years in good health and CMV-seronegative. The sequence links TRBV29-1 to TRBJ1-4, with the D gene call left open. The bases are TGCAGCGTTGAGATCACCGGCGGAAAACTGTTTTTT. The resulting protein is CSVEITGGKLFF.